This note documents a single T cell receptor beta chain sequence. Its antigen is unknown. One base away lies a much larger clone, so this may be a sequencing read error. The sample comes from a study of T cells in Graves' hyperthyroidism and ophthalmopathy. The study's findings and limits: Blood also carried most thyroid clonotypes expanded above 0.001.

Researchers amplified the TCR beta CDR3 regions from RNA transcripts. The primer set for the first-round RT-PCR of the TCR CDR3 was HTBI. TCRdb re-derived calls from the multiplex PCR reads in MiXCR, one entry per CDR3 protein. The data hold roughly 580,000 distinct CDR3 sequences, with around 13% observed a single time. Material: blood. The clonotype was recovered from a woman aged 30 to 39 with Graves' hyperthyroidism that later progressed to Graves' ophthalmopathy.

The chain's CDR3 is CASGLGGGEQFF. The CDR3 DNA sequence: TGTGCTAGTGGTTTGGGGGGCGGTGAGCAGTTCTTC. This chain links TRBV12-5 with TRBJ2-1; maybe TRBD1 (5 bases). The germline V and J ends were trimmed by 1 base and 9 bases, with 7 bases remaining between them. The CDR3 covers 12 residues. In germline, CDR1 is LGHNT, CDR2 FRNRAP.